This is a list of T cell receptor beta chains from one sample in a study of CXCR3-negative and CXCR3-positive naive CD8 T cells. TCRdb re-called the 5' RACE reads and catalogs CDR3 proteins one per entry, DNA excluded. This table holds roughly 120,000 distinct CDR3 sequences. The specimen was naive CXCR3+ CD8+ T cells from blood. The origin of the receptors is a human donor in good health. Some clones in this sample may be carry-over from other donors' samples. CDR3s include the opening cysteine and the closing phenylalanine or tryptophan.

>TRBV12-3/TRBV12-4|15|TRBJ2-5
CASSLALGGKETQYF
>TRBV20-1|14|TRBJ1-2
CSALDRSSNYGYTF
>TRBV7-9|11|TRBJ2-1
CASSAIDEQFF
>TRBV28|16|TRBJ2-3
CASSWTSGGTGDTQYF
>TRBV7-8|17|TRBJ1-3
CASSSPRTGSSGNTIYF
>TRBV9|15|TRBJ2-5
CASSVGGSYQETQYF
>TRBV11-1|17|TRBJ2-3
CASSLLGTSGEWDTQYF
>TRBV29-1|13|TRBJ2-7
CSVKGDGAYEQYF
>TRBV4-3|14|TRBJ1-1
CASSQVWGGTEAFF
>TRBV29-1|12|TRBJ2-1
CSVEEGGNEQFF
>TRBV5-1|14|TRBJ1-1
CASELGTANTEAFF
>TRBV6-5|17|TRBJ2-7
CASSYSGDSEGFYEQYF
>TRBV20-1|15|TRBJ2-3
CSAPKRRASTDTQYF
>TRBV7-9|12|TRBJ2-3
CASTHTTDTQYF
>TRBV30|12|TRBJ2-7
CAWSDTIYEQYF
>TRBV19|16|TRBJ2-7
CASSHSYRGAAYEQYF
>TRBV7-9|13|TRBJ1-2
CASTPDPLYGYTF
>TRBV20-1|14|TRBJ1-2
CSAMGVSMDYGYTF
>TRBV6-2/TRBV6-3|12|TRBJ2-5
CASSYSQETQYF
>TRBV27|14|TRBJ1-1
CASSFSGVETEAFF
>TRBV10-3|14|TRBJ2-7
CAISEFGDSYEQYF
>TRBV5-6|13|TRBJ2-2
CASRLEESGELFF
>TRBV6-6|13|TRBJ1-4
CASSPGLNEKLFF
>TRBV14|15|TRBJ1-1
CASSLSTGGFTEAFF
>TRBV7-9|15|TRBJ1-2
CASSEGQGAQNGYTF
>TRBV5-1|18|TRBJ2-3
CASSLPIRDHAPVGTQYF
>TRBV5-1|15|TRBJ2-1
CASSATSGGYNEQFF
>TRBV7-9|17|TRBJ2-7
CASSVRSGTAFSYEQYF
>TRBV10-2|15|TRBJ1-2
CASGIGQGANYGYTF
>TRBV28|15|TRBJ1-6
CASREGTEYNSPLHF
>TRBV7-2|15|TRBJ2-2
CASSLLAGHPGELFF
>TRBV6-6|16|TRBJ1-4
CASSYIGGGVNEKLFF
>TRBV29-1|13|TRBJ2-3
CSVAGDSTDTQYF
>TRBV25-1|13|TRBJ1-2
CASSPGGAHGYTF
>TRBV29-1|13|TRBJ2-2
CSVGGIASGELFF
>TRBV5-1|16|TRBJ2-7
CASSTGLAGDFYEQYF
>TRBV29-1|11|TRBJ2-7
CSALTSAEEYF
>TRBV9|15|TRBJ1-1
CASVRQGAVGTEAFF
>TRBV4-1|15|TRBJ2-7
CASSQPNRGTYEQYF
>TRBV7-3|13|TRBJ1-1
CASSETGYTEAFF
>TRBV5-6|13|TRBJ1-1
CASSLAHNTEAFF
>TRBV4-2|17|TRBJ1-2
CASSQVDATDINYGYTF
>TRBV6-1|16|TRBJ2-3
CASSETYGAITDTQYF
>TRBV7-8|19|TRBJ2-1
CASSFDVSETSGIINEQFF
>TRBV29-1|13|TRBJ2-7
CSVEGRAAYEQYF
>TRBV29-1|13|TRBJ2-7
CSVELGGVYEQYF
>TRBV4-1|16|TRBJ1-1
CASSQERQGLSTEAFF
>TRBV3-1|12|TRBJ2-1
CASSQDFNEQFF
>TRBV29-1|15|TRBJ1-2
CSVELGGTGNYGYTF
>TRBV7-9|17|TRBJ2-1
CASSPRLTSGVYNEQFF
>TRBV7-7|13|TRBJ2-3
CASSPSRTDTQYF
>TRBV6-1|16|TRBJ2-7
CASSEAGTGVVYEQYF
>TRBV7-3|15|TRBJ2-1
CASSLTLSSYNEQFF
>TRBV7-9|16|TRBJ2-1
CASSSRDPGTYNEQFF